This is a list of T cell receptor beta chains from one sample in a study of cytomegalovirus exposure and HLA in healthy donors. The data were produced by immunoSEQ multiplex PCR, yet TCRdb's version contains in-frame clones alone and is incomplete. This sample has more than 250,000 clones, with 75% to 90% found just once. Sequences were obtained from PBMCs. These receptors were taken from a woman aged 18-35 years in good health and CMV-seronegative. Each CDR3 is given with its conserved first and last residue. The size field is filled for only some rows; it gives once, few, many or a size class.

TRBV28	TRBJ2-7	-	CASSFPGTSGSYEQYF
TRBV4-2	TRBJ2-3	-	CASSRSSQDYTDTQYF
TRBV5-8	TRBJ2-3	once	CASSFILAGADTQYF
TRBV25-1	TRBJ2-2	-	CASSEIDRAPGELFF
TRBV12-5	TRBJ2-7	-	CASGLVRTYEQYF
TRBV7-2	TRBJ1-2	-	CASSAPRREVDYGYTF
TRBV7-3	TRBJ2-7	-	CASSQMGDYEQYF
TRBV7-2	TRBJ2-2	-	CASSPFGELFF
TRBV6-6	TRBJ1-2	-	CASTAGAYYGYTF
TRBV4-3	TRBJ2-1	-	CASSQDGPSGGLIDEQFF
TRBV4-3	TRBJ2-5	-	CASSQTRDRGQETQYF
TRBV4-3	TRBJ1-2	many	CASSQDGRGIGYGYTF
TRBV2	TRBJ1-4	-	CASNRDRVGNEKLFF
TRBV12-5	TRBJ2-5	-	CASGREETQYF
TRBV6-6	TRBJ2-2	-	CASIVGTGELFF
TRBV5-6	TRBJ2-7	-	CASTRASGSYEQYF